The 24 T cell receptor beta chains in this list originate from one sample, sequenced in a study of cytomegalovirus exposure and HLA in healthy donors. Primers included in the PCR were 60 Vbeta and 13 Jbeta primers. Repertoires were generated with immunoSEQ multiplex PCR, while TCRdb's copy carries only in-frame clones and drops some. The sample contains almost 95,000 clones, 50% to 80% of which appear only once. Sequenced: PBMCs. Receptors originate from a man aged 25-45 years in good health and CMV-seronegative.

The CDR3 loop reads CASSLDSVTDTQYF. Here the CDR3 DNA reads TGTGCCAGCAGCTTGGACAGTGTCACAGATACGCAGTATTTT. The chain links TRBV7-2 to TRBJ2-3; perhaps TRBD1 as D (6 bases). From germline, CDR1 is SGHTA and CDR2 FQGNSA. This CDR3 region has 14 residues. Deletions cut 3 bases from V and 2 bases from J, with 9 bases between.

The genes are TRBV14 and TRBJ2-2; D gene uncertain. CDR1 SGHDN and CDR2 FVKESK come from the germline V gene. The CDR3 has 16 amino acids. Deletions cut 7 bases from V and 1 base from J, with 16 bases between. DNA of the CDR3: TGTGCCAGCACCCACCCGACACACTGGAACACCGGGGAGCTGTTTTTT. This sequence encodes CASTHPTHWNTGELFF.

The table lists this clone with a few counts. V usage is TRBV6-9 and J usage is TRBJ2-5, with 7 positions matching TRBD2. Germline V gives CDR1 MNHGY, CDR2 SVAAGI. The trim removed 5 bases at V and 5 bases at J, leaving 8 bases unmatched. The CDR3 length is 14 residues. CDR3 in DNA: TGTGCCAGCAGTCCGTCTCGGGGAGGGGAGACCCAGTACTTC. This sequence encodes CASSPSRGGETQYF.

The genes are TRBV28 and TRBJ1-5; D is unresolved. Trimming left V 1 base short and J 3 bases short, with 7 bases between. This CDR3 is 14 amino acids long. Germline values: CDR1 MDHEN, CDR2 SYDVKM. The CDR3: CASSLSLFNQPQHF. The DNA of the CDR3 is TGTGCCAGCAGTTTATCACTGTTCAATCAGCCCCAGCATTTT.

The J gene is TRBJ2-2, the V gene TRBV15; D call uncertain. Germline CDR1 and CDR2: LNHNV and YYDKDF (reference sequence). V was trimmed by 0 bases and J by 5 bases, leaving 10 bases between them. This CDR3 has 15 amino acids. DNA of the CDR3: TGTGCCACCAGCAGAGATGCAGGTCTAACCGGGGAGCTGTTTTTT. Amino acids: CATSRDAGLTGELFF.

The chain recombines TRBV15 with TRBJ2-7, with a tentative D call TRBD1 (6 bases). This CDR3 is built from 15 residues. Germline CDR1 LNHNV, CDR2 YYDKDF (reference sequence). The V end was cut by 5 bases, the J end by 2 bases, with 16 bases between. The CDR3 loop reads CATSSRDIIPYEQYF. CDR3 bases: TGTGCCACCAGCTCCCGGGACATCATACCCTACGAGCAGTACTTC.

In its sample, this clone was seen once. The J gene is TRBJ1-1, the V gene TRBV6-1; D call uncertain. V lost 7 bases, J lost 3 bases, and 15 bases lay in between. CDR3 length: 14 amino acids. Looked up from germline, CDR1 is MNHNS and CDR2 is SASEGT. The CDR3 DNA reads TGTGCCAGCACGTTTGAGACATCGTACACTGAAGCTTTCTTT. This codes for CASTFETSYTEAFF.

This clone was seen only a few times. The V gene is TRBV27, the J gene TRBJ1-6; D is uncertain. The CDR3 has 13 amino acids. Germline-derived CDR1 and CDR2 are MNHEY and SMNVEV (reference sequence). V shed 5 bases and J shed 2 bases, with 4 bases lying between them. CDR3 residues: CASSLPYNSPLHF. DNA of the CDR3: TGTGCCAGCAGTCTCCCCTATAATTCACCCCTCCACTTT.

The J gene is TRBJ1-5, the V gene TRBV28; D unclear. This CDR3 region has 16 residues. Trimming cost V 6 bases and J 4 bases, with 19 bases left between them. Germline V gene data show CDR1 as MDHEN and CDR2 as SYDVKM. The CDR3 sequence is CASSPFRPGRNQPQHF. The CDR3 DNA sequence: TGTGCCAGCAGCCCGTTTCGGCCTGGGCGAAATCAGCCCCAGCATTTT.

This chain links TRBV19 with TRBJ2-2; perhaps TRBD1 as D (6 bases). Trimming removed 4 bases from V and 1 base from J, with 16 bases in between. This CDR3 is built from 17 residues. Germline V lookup: CDR1 LNHDA, CDR2 SQIVND (reference sequence). In nucleotides, the CDR3 is TGTGCCAGTAGTAACGTCCCCGACAGGAGGAACACCGGGGAGCTGTTTTTT. Translated, it gives CASSNVPDRRNTGELFF. Together with reference TRBV19 and TRBJ2-2, the CDR3 gives the full variable domain: DGGITQSPKYLFRKEGQNVTLSCEQNLNHDAMYWYRQDPGQGLRLIYYSQIVNDFQKGDIAEGYSVSREKKESFPLTVTSAQKNPTAFYLCASSNVPDRRNTGELFFGEGSRLTVL.

The V and J genes are TRBV10-3 and TRBJ2-4; D is perhaps TRBD2 (6 bases). Trimming took off 2 bases at V and 0 bases at J, with 8 bases between the two ends. The CDR3 totals 15 residues. Germline CDR1 and CDR2: ENHRY and SYGVKD. CDR3 in DNA: TGTGCCATCAGTGAGGGGGGACTAGCCAAAAACATTCAGTACTTC. The encoded protein is CAISEGGLAKNIQYF.

This clone was observed a single time. This chain uses TRBV7-9 with TRBJ2-1; no reliable D call. Trimming pared 2 bases from V and 0 bases from J, leaving 8 bases between. There are 15 residues in the CDR3. Germline V lookup: CDR1 SEHNR, CDR2 FQNEAQ (reference sequence). The CDR3 protein is CASSLLSGSYNEQFF. CDR3 DNA sequence: TGTGCCAGCAGCTTACTATCCGGCTCCTACAATGAGCAGTTCTTC.

The genes are TRBV15 and TRBJ2-5, with 7 positions matching TRBD2. Germline V CDR1 and CDR2: LNHNV, YYDKDF (reference sequence). The length of the CDR3 is 15 residues. V gave up 0 bases and J gave up 7 bases; unmatched junction bases: 8. CDR3 bases: TGTGCCACCAGCAGAGAGCCCGGGTCGGGGGGGACCCAGTACTTC. Amino acids: CATSREPGSGGTQYF.

This clone has just one count. The V call is TRBV7-2, the J call TRBJ1-2; D remains unclear. This CDR3 comprises 13 residues. The V end was cut by 5 bases, the J end by 3 bases, with 10 bases between. Germline V lookup: CDR1 SGHTA, CDR2 FQGNSA. CDR3 amino acids: CASSKYRDYGYTF. The DNA for the CDR3 is TGTGCCAGCAGCAAATACAGAGACTATGGCTACACCTTC.

The V call is TRBV9, the J call TRBJ2-3, with TRBD2 matching over 7 bases. The CDR3 has 15 amino acids. The germline V gene encodes CDR1 SGDLS and CDR2 YYNGEE. V was pared by 5 bases and J by 5 bases, with 11 bases of the junction left unmatched. The CDR3 spells CASSASGIEIDTQYF. DNA of the CDR3: TGTGCCAGCAGTGCGAGCGGGATTGAGATAGATACGCAGTATTTT. Complete variable domain (other parts from reference TRBV9 and TRBJ2-3): DSGVTQTPKHLITATGQRVTLRCSPRSGDLSVYWYQQSLDQGLQFLIQYYNGEERAKGNILERFSAQQFPDLHSELNLSSLELGDSALYFCASSASGIEIDTQYFGPGTRLTVL.

The chain couples TRBV27 to TRBJ2-5, with a weak D call TRBD2 (5 bases). The end of the DNA aligns better with TRBJ2-7, so the J call may be wrong. This CDR3 is built from 15 residues. CDR1 and CDR2 (germline): MNHEY, SMNVEV (reference sequence). In DNA form, the CDR3 reads TGTGCCAGCAGTTTAGCCCGGGAATTCTCCTACGAGCAGTACTTC. It codes for CASSLAREFSYEQYF.

This chain joins TRBV13 and TRBJ2-1, with D unresolved. Trimming removed 6 bases from V and 6 bases from J, with 9 bases in between. The CDR3 has 12 residues. The germline V gene has CDR1 PRHDT and CDR2 FYEKMQ (reference sequence). This chain's CDR3 is CASRRIVNEQFF. In DNA, the CDR3 is TGTGCCAGCAGGCGTATTGTCAATGAGCAGTTCTTC.

The sample holds a few counts of this clone. The chain has TRBV5-1 and TRBJ1-1; D unresolved. Trimming took off 0 bases at V and 3 bases at J, with 9 bases between the two ends. CDR1 SGHRS and CDR2 YFSETQ come from the germline V gene. The CDR3 covers 14 residues. The CDR3 here is CASSLELGDTEAFF. The CDR3 DNA is TGCGCCAGCAGCTTGGAGTTAGGAGACACTGAAGCTTTCTTT.

This clone is a singleton in its sample. This chain links TRBV5-1 with TRBJ2-5; 9 nucleotides align to TRBD2. The J call is in doubt because the DNA end fits TRBJ2-7 better. Germline CDR1 reads SGHRS; CDR2 reads YFSETQ. There are 15 residues in the CDR3. The CDR3 here is CASSLVPSGAFEQYF. As DNA, the CDR3 is TGCGCCAGCAGCTTGGTTCCTAGCGGGGCTTTCGAGCAGTACTTC.

The count of this clone is one. This chain links TRBV19 with TRBJ2-7; TRBD1 aligns across 7 bases. Trimming took 0 bases from V and 4 from J; bases not matched to a gene: 12. Germline loops: CDR1 LNHDA, CDR2 SQIVND (reference sequence). There are 17 residues in the CDR3. This CDR3 is CASSIDLRDSPPYEQYF. In nucleotides, the CDR3 is TGTGCCAGTAGTATAGACCTTCGGGACAGTCCCCCGTACGAGCAGTACTTC. Variable domain in full (rest from reference TRBV19 and TRBJ2-7): DGGITQSPKYLFRKEGQNVTLSCEQNLNHDAMYWYRQDPGQGLRLIYYSQIVNDFQKGDIAEGYSVSREKKESFPLTVTSAQKNPTAFYLCASSIDLRDSPPYEQYFGPGTRLTVT.

V gene TRBV5-5 combines with J gene TRBJ2-3; 10 nucleotides match TRBD1. Trimming removed 2 bases from V and 5 bases from J; junction bases left unmatched: 5. CDR1 is SGHKS, CDR2 YYEKEE, per germline (reference sequence). This CDR3 contains 15 residues. The CDR3 DNA is TGTGCCAGCAGCTTAGGGACAGGGGAAAAAGATACGCAGTATTTT. Translation gives CASSLGTGEKDTQYF.

As regards this clone: Other nucleotide sequences in the sample specify the same CDR3. The chain carries TRBV7-9 and TRBJ2-7; TRBD1 aligns across 7 bases. The V gene's germline CDR1 is SEHNR and CDR2 FQNEAQ (reference sequence). After removal of 2 bases from V and 4 bases from J, the junction contained 11 bases not matched to a gene. The CDR3 consists of 16 residues. The CDR3 here is CASSLPTRQGVYEQYF. CDR3 DNA sequence: TGTGCCAGCAGCTTACCCACCAGACAGGGCGTATACGAGCAGTACTTC. Supplemented by reference TRBV7-9 and TRBJ2-7, the full variable domain reads DTGVSQNPRHKITKRGQNVTFRCDPISEHNRLYWYRQTLGQGPEFLTYFQNEAQLEKSRLLSDRFSAERPKGSFSTLEIQRTEQGDSAMYLCASSLPTRQGVYEQYFGPGTRLTVT.

V gene TRBV10-3 combines with J gene TRBJ2-1, with D uncertain. CDR1 is ENHRY and CDR2 is SYGVKD in the germline V gene. The ends were cut back, 11 bases at V and 2 bases at J, with 16 bases in the middle. This CDR3 region has 14 residues. In DNA, the CDR3 is TGTGCCGCTCTAAGCGACGCAACCTACAATGAGCAGTTCTTC. This translates into CAALSDATYNEQFF.

The sample holds one count of this clone. This chain links TRBV19 with TRBJ2-2; D possibly corresponds to TRBD1 (6 bases). The ends were cut back, 3 bases at V and 1 base at J, with 9 bases in the middle. The CDR3 length is 15 residues. Germline lookup yields CDR1 LNHDA and CDR2 SQIVND (reference sequence). CDR3 sequence reads: CASSITGLNTGELFF. CDR3 sequence (DNA): TGTGCCAGTAGTATTACAGGGCTGAACACCGGGGAGCTGTTTTTT.